This note documents a single T cell receptor (beta chain) sequence. Antigen unknown. The data belong to a study of T cell responses to AZD1222 COVID-19 vaccine. Findings of the study overall: Epitopes outside B.1.351 and B.1.1.7 mutated regions reportedly drew nearly half of spike TCRs.

Sequenced by immunoSEQ multiplex PCR; TCRdb stores in-frame clones only, minus some. The repertoire holds roughly 140,000 clones, with 75% to 95% as singletons. Germline loops: CDR1 SGHAT, CDR2 FQNNGV. The CDR3 runs 15 residues. Trimming removed 1 base from V and 4 bases from J; junction bases left unmatched: 7. This clonotype was obtained from an adult who received the AZD1222 COVID-19 vaccine. The chain is built from TRBV11-2 and TRBJ2-7; 7 positions match TRBD2. The source was peripheral blood, collected 28 days after the second AZD1222 dose. The CDR3 DNA reads as TGTGCCAGCAGCTTAGGGGCGGGAGATCGGTACGAGCAGTACTTC. The encoded protein is CASSLGAGDRYEQYF.